The clone carrying this T cell receptor (beta chain) has a handful of counts. As yet, its antigen is unknown. Preceding any ophthalmopathy symptoms, the blood sample dates from first hyperthyroidism diagnosis. V was trimmed by 1 base and J by 0 bases, leaving 6 bases between them. CDR1 is LGHNA and CDR2 is YNFKEQ in the germline V gene. This CDR3 comprises 15 residues. The CDR3 regions of TCR beta were amplified from RNA transcripts. A first-round RT-PCR of the TCR CDR3 used the HTBI primer set. Each CDR3 protein is one row after TCRdb ran MiXCR on the multiplex PCR reads. This sample yields about 360,000 distinct CDR3 sequences, of which approximately 15% are seen a single time; 20% to 25% belongs to the top ten. The data originate from a study of T cells in Graves' hyperthyroidism and ophthalmopathy. General observations from the study: A model of 13 V-J features distinguished ophthalmopathy from stable hyperthyroidism. Also found in blood were most expanded thyroid clonotypes above 0.001.

Material for sequencing was blood. The chain uses TRBV4-2 and TRBJ2-2; D gene ambiguous. This receptor was taken from a young man with Graves' hyperthyroidism that later progressed to Graves' ophthalmopathy. CDR3 in DNA: TGTGCCAGCAGCCAAGGCGCGGCGAACACCGGGGAGCTGTTTTTT. Translated, it gives CASSQGAANTGELFF.